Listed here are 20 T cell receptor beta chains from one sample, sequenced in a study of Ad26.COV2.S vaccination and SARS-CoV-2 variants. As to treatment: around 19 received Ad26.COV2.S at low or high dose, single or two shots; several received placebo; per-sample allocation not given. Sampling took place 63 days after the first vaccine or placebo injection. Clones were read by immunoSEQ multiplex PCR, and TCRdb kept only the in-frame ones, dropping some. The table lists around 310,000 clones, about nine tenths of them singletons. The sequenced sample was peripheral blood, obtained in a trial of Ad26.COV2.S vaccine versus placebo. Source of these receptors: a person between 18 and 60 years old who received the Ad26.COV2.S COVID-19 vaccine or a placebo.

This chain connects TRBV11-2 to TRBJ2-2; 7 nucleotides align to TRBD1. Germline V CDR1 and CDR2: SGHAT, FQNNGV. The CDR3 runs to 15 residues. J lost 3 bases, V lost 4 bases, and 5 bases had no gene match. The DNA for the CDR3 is TGTGCCAGCAGCTCCCAGACAGGGTACACCGGGGAGCTGTTTTTT. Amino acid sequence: CASSSQTGYTGELFF.

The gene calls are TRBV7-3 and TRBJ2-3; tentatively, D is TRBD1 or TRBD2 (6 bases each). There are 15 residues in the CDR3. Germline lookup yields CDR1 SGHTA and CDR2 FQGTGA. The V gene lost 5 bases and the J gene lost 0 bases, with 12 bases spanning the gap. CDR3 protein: CASSPFGGSTDTQYF. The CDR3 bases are TGTGCCAGCAGCCCCTTCGGGGGCAGCACAGATACGCAGTATTTT. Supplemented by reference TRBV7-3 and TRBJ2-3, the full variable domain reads GAGVSQTPSNKVTEKGKYVELRCDPISGHTALYWYRQSLGQGPEFLIYFQGTGAADDSGLPNDRFFAVRPEGSVSTLKIQRTERGDSAVYLCASSPFGGSTDTQYFGPGTRLTVL.

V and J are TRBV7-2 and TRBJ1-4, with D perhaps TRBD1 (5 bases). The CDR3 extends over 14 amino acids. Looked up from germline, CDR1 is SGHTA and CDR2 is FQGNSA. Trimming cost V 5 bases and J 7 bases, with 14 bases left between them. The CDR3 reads CASSPAGLGEKLFF. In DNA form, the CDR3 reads TGTGCCAGCAGCCCGGCGGGACTTGGTGAAAAACTGTTTTTT. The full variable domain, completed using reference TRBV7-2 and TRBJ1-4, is GAGVSQSPSNKVTEKGKDVELRCDPISGHTALYWYRQSLGQGLEFLIYFQGNSAPDKSGLPSDRFSAERTGGSVSTLTIQRTQQEDSAVYLCASSPAGLGEKLFFGSGTQLSVL.

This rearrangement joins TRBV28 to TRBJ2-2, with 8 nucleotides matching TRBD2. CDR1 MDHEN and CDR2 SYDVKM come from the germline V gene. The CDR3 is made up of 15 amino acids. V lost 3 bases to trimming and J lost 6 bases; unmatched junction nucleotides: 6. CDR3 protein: CASSLGLGVPGELFF. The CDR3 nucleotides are TGTGCCAGCAGTTTGGGACTAGGAGTCCCCGGGGAGCTGTTTTTT.

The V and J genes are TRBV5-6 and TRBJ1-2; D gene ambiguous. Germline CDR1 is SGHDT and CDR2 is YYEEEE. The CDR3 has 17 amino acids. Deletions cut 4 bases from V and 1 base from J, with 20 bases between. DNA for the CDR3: TGTGCCAGCAGCACTGGTCCTCGGTTCGGGGATAACTATGGCTACACCTTC. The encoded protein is CASSTGPRFGDNYGYTF.

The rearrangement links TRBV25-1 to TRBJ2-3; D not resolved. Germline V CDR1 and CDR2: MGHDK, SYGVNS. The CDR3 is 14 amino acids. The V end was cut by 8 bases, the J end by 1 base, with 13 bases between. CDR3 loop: CASQNRDRTDTQYF. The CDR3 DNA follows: TGTGCCAGCCAGAACCGAGATCGCACAGATACGCAGTATTTT. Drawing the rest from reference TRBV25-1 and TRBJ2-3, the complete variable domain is EADIYQTPRYLVIGTGKKITLECSQTMGHDKMYWYQQDPGMELHLIHYSYGVNSTEKGDLSSESTVSRIRTEHFPLTLESARPSHTSQYLCASQNRDRTDTQYFGPGTRLTVL.

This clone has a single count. The CDR3 coding sequence is TGTGCCAGCAGCTTGGGAGACAGAGACAATTCACCCCTCCACTTT. It encodes CASSLGDRDNSPLHF. The chain combines TRBV5-4 with TRBJ1-6, with D possibly TRBD1 on 5 matching bases. V dropped 0 bases and J dropped 7 bases, with 11 bases sitting between them. This CDR3 region has 15 residues. Germline CDR1 is SGHNT and CDR2 is YYREEE (reference sequence).

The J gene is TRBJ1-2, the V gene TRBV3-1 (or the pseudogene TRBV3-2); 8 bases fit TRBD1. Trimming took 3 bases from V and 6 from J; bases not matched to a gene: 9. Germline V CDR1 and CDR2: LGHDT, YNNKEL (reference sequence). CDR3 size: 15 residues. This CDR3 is CASSQGQAYLDGYTF. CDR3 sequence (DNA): TGTGCCAGCAGCCAGGGACAGGCCTATCTCGATGGCTACACCTTC.

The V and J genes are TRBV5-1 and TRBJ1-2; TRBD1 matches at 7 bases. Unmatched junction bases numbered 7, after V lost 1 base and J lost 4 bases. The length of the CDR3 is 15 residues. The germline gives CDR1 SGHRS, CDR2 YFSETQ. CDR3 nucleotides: TGCGCCAGCAGCTTGAGGGCAGGGGGAGGCTATGGCTACACCTTC. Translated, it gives CASSLRAGGGYGYTF.

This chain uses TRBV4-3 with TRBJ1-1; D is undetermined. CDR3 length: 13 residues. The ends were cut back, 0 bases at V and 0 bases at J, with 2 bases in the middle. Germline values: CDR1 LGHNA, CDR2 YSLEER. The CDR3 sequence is CASSQDMNTEAFF. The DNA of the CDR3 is TGCGCCAGCAGCCAAGATATGAACACTGAAGCTTTCTTT.

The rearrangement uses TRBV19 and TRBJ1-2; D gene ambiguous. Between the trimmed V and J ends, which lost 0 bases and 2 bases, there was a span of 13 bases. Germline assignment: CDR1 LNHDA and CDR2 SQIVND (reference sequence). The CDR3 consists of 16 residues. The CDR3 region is CASSIDPLTNNYGYTF. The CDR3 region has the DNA TGTGCCAGTAGTATAGATCCGCTGACAAACAACTATGGCTACACCTTC.

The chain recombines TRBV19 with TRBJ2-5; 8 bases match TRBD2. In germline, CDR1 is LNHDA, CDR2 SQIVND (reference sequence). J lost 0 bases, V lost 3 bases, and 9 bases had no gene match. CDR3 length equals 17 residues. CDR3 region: CASSIALGAGDQETQYF. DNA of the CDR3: TGTGCCAGTAGTATTGCCCTAGGAGCGGGGGACCAAGAGACCCAGTACTTC.

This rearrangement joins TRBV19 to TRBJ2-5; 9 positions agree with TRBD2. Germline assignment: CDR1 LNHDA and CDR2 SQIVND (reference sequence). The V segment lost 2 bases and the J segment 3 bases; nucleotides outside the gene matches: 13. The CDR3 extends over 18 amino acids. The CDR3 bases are TGTGCCAGTAGTATAAAGTCCAGACCTAGCGGGGTAAAAGAGACCCAGTACTTC. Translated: CASSIKSRPSGVKETQYF.

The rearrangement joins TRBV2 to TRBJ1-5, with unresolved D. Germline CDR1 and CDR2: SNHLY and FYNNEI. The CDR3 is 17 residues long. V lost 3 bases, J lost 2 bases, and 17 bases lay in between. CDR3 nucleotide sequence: TGTGCCAGCAGTGAGGTCGGCGGGAGTTTAGGCAATCAGCCCCAGCATTTT. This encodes CASSEVGGSLGNQPQHF.

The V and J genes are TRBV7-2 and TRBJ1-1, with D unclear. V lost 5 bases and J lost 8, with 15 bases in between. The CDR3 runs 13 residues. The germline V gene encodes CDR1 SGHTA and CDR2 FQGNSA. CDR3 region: CASSPRRAGEAFF. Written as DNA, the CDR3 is TGTGCCAGCAGCCCGAGGAGGGCCGGGGAAGCTTTCTTT.

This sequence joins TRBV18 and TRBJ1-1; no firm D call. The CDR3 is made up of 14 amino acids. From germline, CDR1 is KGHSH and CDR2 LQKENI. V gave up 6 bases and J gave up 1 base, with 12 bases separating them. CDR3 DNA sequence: TGTGCCAGCTCTCCCATTTTGGGGAACACTGAAGCTTTCTTT. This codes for CASSPILGNTEAFF.

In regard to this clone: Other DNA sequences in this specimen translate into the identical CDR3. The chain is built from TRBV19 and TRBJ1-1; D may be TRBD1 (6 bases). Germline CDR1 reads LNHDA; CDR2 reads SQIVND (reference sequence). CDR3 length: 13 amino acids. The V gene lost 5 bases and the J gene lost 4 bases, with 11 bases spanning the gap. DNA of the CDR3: TGTGCCAGTAGTCCTAGGGGGGGCACTGAAGCTTTCTTT. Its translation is CASSPRGGTEAFF. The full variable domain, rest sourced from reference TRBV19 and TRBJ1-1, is DGGITQSPKYLFRKEGQNVTLSCEQNLNHDAMYWYRQDPGQGLRLIYYSQIVNDFQKGDIAEGYSVSREKKESFPLTVTSAQKNPTAFYLCASSPRGGTEAFFGQGTRLTVV.

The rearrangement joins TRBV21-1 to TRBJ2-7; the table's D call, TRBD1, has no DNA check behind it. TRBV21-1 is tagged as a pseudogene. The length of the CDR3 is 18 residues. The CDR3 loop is CASTQNGSGPLSTYEQYV. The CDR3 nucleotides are TGTGCCAGCACTCAGAATGGATCAGGCCCCCTCTCAACCTACGAGCAGTACGTC.

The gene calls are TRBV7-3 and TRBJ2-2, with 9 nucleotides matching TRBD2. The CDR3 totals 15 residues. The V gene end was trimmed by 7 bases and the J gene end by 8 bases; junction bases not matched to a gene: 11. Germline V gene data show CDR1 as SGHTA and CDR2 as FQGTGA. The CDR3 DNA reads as TGTGCCAGCACACCGGGACTAGCTGTTTCGGGGGAGCTGTTTTTT. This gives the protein CASTPGLAVSGELFF.

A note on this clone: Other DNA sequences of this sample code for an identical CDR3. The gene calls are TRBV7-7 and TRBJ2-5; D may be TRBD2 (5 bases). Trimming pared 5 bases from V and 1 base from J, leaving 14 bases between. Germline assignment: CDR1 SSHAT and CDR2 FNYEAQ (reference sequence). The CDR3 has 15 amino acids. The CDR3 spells CASSSRRGVQETQYF. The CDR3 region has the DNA TGTGCCAGCAGCAGTCGTCGGGGTGTCCAAGAGACCCAGTACTTC.